One and the same sample provided the 3 T cell receptor beta chains below, sequenced in a study of OX40 agonist ivuxolimab in advanced cancers. Assay: immunoSEQ multiplex PCR; the TCRdb copy retains only in-frame clones and omits some. The sample has tens of thousands of clones; roughly nine tenths are singletons. Sequenced material: CD4+ or CD8+ T cells sorted from blood, taken in a trial of the OX40 agonist ivuxolimab. These TCRs come from an adult with an advanced solid tumor such as melanoma, head and neck, liver or kidney cancer.

This clone was recorded only once. This chain uses TRBV29-1 with TRBJ2-7; 7 bases map to TRBD2. CDR3 size: 17 residues. Per germline, CDR1 SQVTM and CDR2 ANQGSEA. J gave up 5 bases and V 4 bases, and 20 bases lay outside the gene matches. Written as DNA, the CDR3 is TGCAGCGTTGCGGGACCCCGTGACGGCGGGAGCTGGAACGAGCAGTACTTC. This translates into CSVAGPRDGGSWNEQYF.

The rearrangement links TRBV19 to TRBJ1-2; 7 bases agree with TRBD1. This CDR3 is built from 14 residues. The germline CDR1 and CDR2 sequences are LNHDA and SQIVND (reference sequence). The J segment lost 0 bases and the V segment lost 7 bases, leaving 5 bases of the junction unmatched. CDR3 loop: CASTPQGTNYGYTF. The CDR3 DNA sequence: TGTGCCAGTACCCCACAGGGGACTAACTATGGCTACACCTTC.

The gene calls are TRBV6-5 and TRBJ2-1; D not certain. The CDR3 totals 13 residues. From germline, CDR1 is MNHEY and CDR2 SVGAGI. Trimming cost V 4 bases and J 14 bases, with 18 bases left between them. CDR3 sequence reads: CASSSLIGMTEFF. In nucleotides, the CDR3 is TGTGCCAGCAGTTCCCTAATTGGGATGACGGAGTTCTTC.